A single sample is the source of the 19 T cell receptor beta chains below, sequenced in a study of early T cells in non-severe SARS-CoV-2 infection. Via MiXCR, TCRdb re-called the 5' RACE reads, giving one row per CDR3 protein. The repertoire holds roughly 50,000 distinct CDR3 sequences, with around 8% as singletons. Sequencing used whole blood. The receptors stem from an adult who was a healthcare worker with PCR-confirmed SARS-CoV-2 infection or an uninfected control (not recorded which).

There are a few counts of this clonotype. One end of the junction does not line up with germline, which may come from a read error. The rearrangement links TRBV28 to TRBJ2-7, with D maybe TRBD2 (5 bases). Germline V gene lookup returns CDR1 MDHEN and CDR2 SYDVKM. CDR3 length equals 12 residues. The CDR3, as DNA: TGTGCCAGCAGGCCGGGGTCCTTCGAGCAGTACTTC. Amino acid sequence: CASRPGSFEQYF.

This clonotype was seen a handful of times. This chain connects TRBV7-2 to TRBJ2-1, with 8 bases identical to TRBD1. J gave up 4 bases and V 5 bases, and 10 bases lay outside the gene matches. The CDR3 loop spans 16 amino acids. Germline assignment: CDR1 SGHTA and CDR2 FQGNSA. The CDR3 here is CASSQGPRGLYNEQFF. DNA for the CDR3: TGTGCCAGCAGCCAGGGGCCCAGGGGGCTGTACAATGAGCAGTTCTTC.

The chain employs TRBV6-5 and TRBJ1-2, with 8 bases matching TRBD1. CDR1 and CDR2 (germline): MNHEY, SVGAGI. V was clipped by 2 bases and J by 8 bases; unmatched bases: 13. This CDR3 is 16 amino acids long. CDR3 bases: TGTGCCAGCAGTTACACGGACAGGGTGAGGTTTCGAGGCTACACCTTC. Its protein is CASSYTDRVRFRGYTF.

The V and J genes are TRBV25-1 and TRBJ2-1, with 8 bases matching TRBD2. The CDR3 spans 15 residues. After removal of 3 bases from V and 8 bases from J, the junction contained 9 bases not matched to a gene. Per the germline V gene, CDR1 is MGHDK and CDR2 is SYGVNS. The CDR3 coding sequence is TGTGCCAGCAGTGATATAAGAGCGACTAGCGATGAGCAGTTCTTC. Translating gives CASSDIRATSDEQFF.

This chain joins TRBV5-6 and TRBJ2-7, with D perhaps TRBD2 (6 bases). Trimming took off 3 bases at V and 5 bases at J, with 21 bases between the two ends. The CDR3 extends over 16 amino acids. Germline CDR1 is SGHDT and CDR2 is YYEEEE. CDR3 sequence reads: CASSSGRGTSLHEQYF. In DNA, the CDR3 is TGTGCCAGCAGCTCTGGGCGCGGGACCTCCTTACACGAGCAGTACTTC.

The V and J genes are TRBV6-2 or TRBV6-3 and TRBJ2-2, with a possible D match to TRBD2 (6 bases). The germline V gene encodes CDR1 MNHEY and CDR2 SVGEGT. Trimming pared 2 bases from V and 1 base from J, leaving 8 bases between. This CDR3 has 15 residues. The CDR3: CASSYAGQNTGELFF. For the CDR3, the DNA is TGTGCCAGCAGTTACGCGGGGCAGAACACCGGGGAGCTGTTTTTT.

J is TRBJ2-1 and V is TRBV5-1; 8 nucleotides match TRBD2. Trimming cost V 6 bases and J 9 bases; bases outside gene matches: 11. The CDR3 has 14 residues. Germline V gene data show CDR1 as SGHRS and CDR2 as YFSETQ. Here the CDR3 reads CASKDGGASGEQFF. In DNA form, the CDR3 reads TGCGCCAGCAAGGACGGGGGGGCATCAGGTGAGCAGTTCTTC. The complete variable domain, with remaining parts taken from reference TRBV5-1 and TRBJ2-1, reads KAGVTQTPRYLIKTRGQQVTLSCSPISGHRSVSWYQQTPGQGLQFLFEYFSETQRNKGNFPGRFSGRQFSNSRSEMNVSTLELGDSALYLCASKDGGASGEQFFGPGTRLTVL.

This clonotype was recorded many times. The chain joins TRBV27 to TRBJ2-7, with D unclear. Germline V lookup: CDR1 MNHEY, CDR2 SMNVEV (reference sequence). This CDR3 contains 14 residues. V lost 2 bases to trimming and J lost 2 bases, with 10 bases between them. The CDR3 region is CASSLTDMAYEQYF. CDR3 in DNA: TGTGCCAGCAGTTTAACCGATATGGCCTACGAGCAGTACTTC.

This clonotype occurred many times. The rearrangement links TRBV12-3 or TRBV12-4 to TRBJ2-7; D possibly corresponds to TRBD2 (5 bases). V lost 5 bases and J lost 7, with 15 bases in between. The CDR3 is 13 residues long. DNA of the CDR3: TGTGCCAGCAGTCCGCGGATCTCGGGGGAGCAGTACTTC. Amino acids: CASSPRISGEQYF.

This clonotype was seen repeatedly, ten times or more. This chain uses TRBV10-3 with TRBJ1-5; D is unclear. In germline, CDR1 is ENHRY, CDR2 SYGVKD. The CDR3 totals 12 residues. Deletions cut 6 bases from V and 4 bases from J, with 7 bases between. The CDR3 nucleotides are TGTGCCATCAGGGGCACTAATCAGCCCCAGCATTTT. It is translated as CAIRGTNQPQHF.

This clonotype showed up many times. The chain couples TRBV6-6 to TRBJ1-6; 9 nucleotides align to TRBD1. With V trimmed by 5 bases and J by 4 bases, 3 bases remained unmatched. From germline, CDR1 is MNHNY and CDR2 SVGAGI (reference sequence). CDR3 length: 15 amino acids. The CDR3 DNA sequence: TGTGCCAGCAGTGGGACAGGGCGTTATAATTCACCCCTCCACTTT. Translation: CASSGTGRYNSPLHF.

This clonotype was counted many times. This chain uses TRBV29-1 with TRBJ1-1, with D maybe TRBD1 (5 bases). This CDR3 spans 11 amino acids. Germline V CDR1 and CDR2: SQVTM, ANQGSEA. Trimming took 3 bases from V and 11 from J, leaving 13 bases between them. The DNA of the CDR3 is TGCAGCGTTGACCAGGGCTCGATGGCTTTCTTT. It is translated as CSVDQGSMAFF. Combining the CDR3 with reference TRBV29-1 and TRBJ1-1 gives the whole variable domain SAVISQKPSRDICQRGTSLTIQCQVDSQVTMMFWYRQQPGQSLTLIATANQGSEATYESGFVIDKFPISRPNLTFSTLTVSNMSPEDSSIYLCSVDQGSMAFFGQGTRLTVV.

J is TRBJ1-1 and V is TRBV5-6; D ambiguous. This CDR3 is 13 amino acids long. Germline V gene lookup returns CDR1 SGHDT and CDR2 YYEEEE. V lost 1 base, J lost 5 bases, and 9 bases lay in between. CDR3 in DNA: TGTGCCAGCAGCTTGTTGCCGGGGACTGAAGCTTTCTTT. Encoded protein: CASSLLPGTEAFF.

This clonotype has a count of ten or more. The V and J genes are TRBV5-4 and TRBJ1-1, with 9 bases identical to TRBD1. The CDR3 is 16 amino acids. V shed 7 bases and J 0 bases; nucleotides not matched to a gene: 10. Looked up from germline, CDR1 is SGHNT and CDR2 is YYREEE (reference sequence). The CDR3: CASFYTGGILNTEAFF. As DNA, the CDR3 is TGTGCCAGCTTTTATACAGGGGGCATTCTGAACACTGAAGCTTTCTTT.

The chain joins TRBV9 to TRBJ1-1, with unresolved D. This CDR3 is 12 amino acids long. The V end was cut by 0 bases, the J end by 5 bases, with 5 bases between. Germline lookup yields CDR1 SGDLS and CDR2 YYNGEE. The CDR3 DNA follows: TGTGCCAGCAGCGTAGGGGCTACTGAAGCTTTCTTT. This translates into CASSVGATEAFF.

The chain joins TRBV10-3 to TRBJ1-1, with 7 nucleotides matching TRBD1. The germline gives CDR1 ENHRY, CDR2 SYGVKD. The junction had 7 bases not matched to a gene; V was cut back by 6 bases and J by 0 bases. CDR3 length equals 15 residues. Here the CDR3 reads CAISRETGLNTEAFF. CDR3 bases: TGTGCCATCAGCCGGGAGACAGGGTTGAACACTGAAGCTTTCTTT.

V and J are TRBV28 and TRBJ1-5, with D possibly being TRBD1 (5 bases). Germline CDR1 is MDHEN and CDR2 is SYDVKM. V was pared by 4 bases and J by 6 bases, with 13 bases between. The CDR3 length is 14 residues. This chain's CDR3 is CASSSAGRAQPQHF. The CDR3 DNA reads as TGTGCCAGCAGTTCTGCCGGCAGGGCTCAGCCCCAGCATTTT.

This clonotype came up many times. V is TRBV29-1 and J is TRBJ2-7; unclear D gene. The CDR3 sequence is 16 residues long. V was cut by 0 bases and J by 0 bases, with 15 bases left in between. Germline V gene sequence: CDR1 SQVTM, CDR2 ANQGSEA. CDR3 in DNA: TGCAGCGTTGAAGAAGGCACCAGATCAAGCTCCTACGAGCAGTACTTC. Its translation: CSVEEGTRSSSYEQYF.

The chain is built from TRBV10-3 and TRBJ2-5, with D unclear. Trimming stripped 4 bases from V and 1 base from J, with 7 bases between. Germline CDR1 ENHRY, CDR2 SYGVKD. The CDR3 spans 13 residues. The CDR3 reads CAISGQTQETQYF. The CDR3 DNA reads as TGTGCCATCAGTGGACAAACCCAAGAGACCCAGTACTTC.